Only a few counts were recorded for the clone carrying this T cell receptor beta chain. Amplification used 60 Vbeta primers and 13 Jbeta primers. TCRdb's table, derived via immunoSEQ multiplex PCR, lists solely in-frame clones and lacks some. Here the sample spans some 94,000 clones, 69% being singletons. The sample originates from a study of cytomegalovirus exposure and HLA in healthy donors. J lost 3 bases, V lost 7 bases, and 9 bases had no gene match. CDR3 size: 14 residues. Per the germline V gene, CDR1 is ENHRY and CDR2 is SYGVKD. V and J are TRBV10-3 and TRBJ2-7; 7 bases agree with TRBD1. The sequence was collected from a man in his fifties or sixties in good health and CMV-seronegative. What was sequenced was PBMCs. The CDR3 DNA sequence: TGTGCCATCACTCTAACAGGGGCCAGCTACGAGCAGTACGTC. Translated: CAITLTGASYEQYV.